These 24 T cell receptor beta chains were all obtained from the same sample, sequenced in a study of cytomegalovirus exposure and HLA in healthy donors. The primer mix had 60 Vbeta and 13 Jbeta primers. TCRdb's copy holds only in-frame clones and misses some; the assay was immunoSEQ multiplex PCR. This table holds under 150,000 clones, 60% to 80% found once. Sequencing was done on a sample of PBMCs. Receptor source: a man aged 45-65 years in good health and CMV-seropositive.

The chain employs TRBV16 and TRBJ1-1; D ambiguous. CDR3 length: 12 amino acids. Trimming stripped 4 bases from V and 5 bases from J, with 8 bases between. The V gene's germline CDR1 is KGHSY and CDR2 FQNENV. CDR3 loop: CASSRSTTEAFF. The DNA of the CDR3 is TGTGCCAGCAGCCGTTCTACGACTGAAGCTTTCTTT. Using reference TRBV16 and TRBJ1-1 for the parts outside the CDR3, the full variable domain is GEEVAQTPKHLVRGEGQKAKLYCAPIKGHSYVFWYQQVLKNEFKFLISFQNENVFDETGMPKERFSAKCLPNSPCSLEIQATKLEDSAVYFCASSRSTTEAFFGQGTRLTVV.

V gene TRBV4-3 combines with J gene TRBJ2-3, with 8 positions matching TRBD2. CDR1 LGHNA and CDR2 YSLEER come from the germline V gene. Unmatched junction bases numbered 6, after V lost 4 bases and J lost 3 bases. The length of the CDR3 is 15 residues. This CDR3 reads CASSPHERETDTQYF. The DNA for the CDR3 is TGCGCCAGCAGCCCCCATGAGCGGGAGACAGATACGCAGTATTTT.

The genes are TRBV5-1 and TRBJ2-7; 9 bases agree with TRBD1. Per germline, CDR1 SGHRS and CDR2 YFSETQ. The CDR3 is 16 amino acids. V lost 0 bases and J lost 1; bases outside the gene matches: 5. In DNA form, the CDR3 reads TGCGCCAGCAGCTTGGAGCTGACAGGGGGGTCCTACGAGCAGTACTTC. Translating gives CASSLELTGGSYEQYF.

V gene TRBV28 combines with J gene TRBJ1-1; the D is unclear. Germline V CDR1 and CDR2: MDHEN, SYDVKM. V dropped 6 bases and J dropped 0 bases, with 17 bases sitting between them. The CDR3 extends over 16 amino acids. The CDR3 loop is CASRTMGPIMNTEAFF. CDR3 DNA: TGTGCCAGCAGAACCATGGGCCCAATCATGAACACTGAAGCTTTCTTT.

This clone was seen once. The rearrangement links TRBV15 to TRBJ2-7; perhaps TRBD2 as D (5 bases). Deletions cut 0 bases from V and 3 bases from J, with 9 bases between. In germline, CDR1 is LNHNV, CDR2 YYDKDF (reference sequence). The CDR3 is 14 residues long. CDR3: CATSRDKTNYEQYF. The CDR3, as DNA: TGTGCCACCAGCAGAGATAAGACTAACTACGAGCAGTACTTC.

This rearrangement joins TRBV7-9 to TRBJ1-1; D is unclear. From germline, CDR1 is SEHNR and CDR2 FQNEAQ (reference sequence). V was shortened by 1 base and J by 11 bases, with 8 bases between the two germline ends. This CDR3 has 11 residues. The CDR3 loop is CASSLELPAFF. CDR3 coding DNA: TGTGCCAGCAGCTTAGAGCTACCGGCTTTCTTT.

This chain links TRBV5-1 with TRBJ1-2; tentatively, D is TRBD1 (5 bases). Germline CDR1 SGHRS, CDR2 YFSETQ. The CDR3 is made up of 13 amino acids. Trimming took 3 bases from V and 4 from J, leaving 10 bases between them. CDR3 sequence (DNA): TGCGCCAGCAGCTCGGGGGACGGCTATGGCTACACCTTC. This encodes CASSSGDGYGYTF.

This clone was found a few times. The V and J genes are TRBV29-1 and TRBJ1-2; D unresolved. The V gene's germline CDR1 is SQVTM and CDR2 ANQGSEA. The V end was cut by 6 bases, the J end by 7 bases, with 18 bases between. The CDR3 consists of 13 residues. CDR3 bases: TGCAGCGTCGGCCTCGCGGGAGGAGCTGGCTACACCTTC. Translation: CSVGLAGGAGYTF. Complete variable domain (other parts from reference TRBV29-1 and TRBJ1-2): SAVISQKPSRDICQRGTSLTIQCQVDSQVTMMFWYRQQPGQSLTLIATANQGSEATYESGFVIDKFPISRPNLTFSTLTVSNMSPEDSSIYLCSVGLAGGAGYTFGSGTRLTVV.

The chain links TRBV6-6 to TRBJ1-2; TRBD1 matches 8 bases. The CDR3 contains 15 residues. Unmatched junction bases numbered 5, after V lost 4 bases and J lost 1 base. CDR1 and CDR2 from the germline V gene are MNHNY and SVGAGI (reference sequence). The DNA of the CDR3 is TGTGCCAGCAGTTTTCCGACAGGGGATAACTATGGCTACACCTTC. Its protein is CASSFPTGDNYGYTF.

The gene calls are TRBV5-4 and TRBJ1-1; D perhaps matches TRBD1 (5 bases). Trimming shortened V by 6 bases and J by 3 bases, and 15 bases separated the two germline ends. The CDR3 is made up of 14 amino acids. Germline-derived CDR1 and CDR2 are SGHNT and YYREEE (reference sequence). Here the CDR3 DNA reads TGTGCCAGCACCTGGGGGGGGGAGTACACTGAAGCTTTCTTT. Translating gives CASTWGGEYTEAFF.

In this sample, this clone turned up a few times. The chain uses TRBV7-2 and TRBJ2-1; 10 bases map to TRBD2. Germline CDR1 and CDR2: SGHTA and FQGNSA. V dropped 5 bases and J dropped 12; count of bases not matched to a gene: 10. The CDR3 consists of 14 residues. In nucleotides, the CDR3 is TGTGCCAGCAGCGGGTCTAGCGGGGGCCGAGGGCAGTTCTTC. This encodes CASSGSSGGRGQFF.

The CDR3 bases are TGTGCCAGCAGCTCAATATCGAGGAGGGCCGGCTCTGGGGCCAACGTCCTGACTTTC. Residues: CASSSISRRAGSGANVLTF. The rearrangement joins TRBV13 to TRBJ2-6, with a tentative D call TRBD2 (6 bases). The CDR3 length is 19 residues. CDR1 is PRHDT, CDR2 FYEKMQ, per germline (reference sequence). V was shortened by 4 bases and J by 0 bases, with 19 bases between the two germline ends. The variable domain in full, completed from reference TRBV13 and TRBJ2-6, reads AAGVIQSPRHLIKEKRETATLKCYPIPRHDTVYWYQQGPGQDPQFLISFYEKMQSDKGSIPDRFSAQQFSDYHSELNMSSLELGDSALYFCASSSISRRAGSGANVLTFGAGSRLTVL.

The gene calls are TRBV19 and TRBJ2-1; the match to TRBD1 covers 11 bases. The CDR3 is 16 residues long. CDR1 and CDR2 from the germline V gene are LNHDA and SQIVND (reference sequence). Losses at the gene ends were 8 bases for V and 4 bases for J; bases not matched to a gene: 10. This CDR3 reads CASFGDRGGLYNEQFF. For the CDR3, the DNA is TGTGCCAGTTTCGGGGACAGGGGGGGATTATACAATGAGCAGTTCTTC.

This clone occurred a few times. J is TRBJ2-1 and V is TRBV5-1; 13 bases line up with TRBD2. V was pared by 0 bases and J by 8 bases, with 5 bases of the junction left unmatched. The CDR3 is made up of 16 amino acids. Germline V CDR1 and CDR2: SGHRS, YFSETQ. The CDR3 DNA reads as TGCGCCAGCAGCTTGGGGACTAGCGGGAGTGGGGATGAGCAGTTCTTC. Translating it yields CASSLGTSGSGDEQFF.

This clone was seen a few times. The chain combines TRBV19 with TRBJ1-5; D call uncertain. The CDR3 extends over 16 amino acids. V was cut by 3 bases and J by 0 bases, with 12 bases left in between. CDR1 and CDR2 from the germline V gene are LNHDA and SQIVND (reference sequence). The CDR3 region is CASSMREIYSNQPQHF. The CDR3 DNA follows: TGTGCCAGTAGTATGAGGGAAATCTATAGCAATCAGCCCCAGCATTTT.

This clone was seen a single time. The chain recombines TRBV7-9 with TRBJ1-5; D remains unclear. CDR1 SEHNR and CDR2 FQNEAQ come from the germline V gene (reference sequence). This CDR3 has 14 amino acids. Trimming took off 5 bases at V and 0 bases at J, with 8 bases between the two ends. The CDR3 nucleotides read TGTGCCAGCAGCCCGGAGTATAGCAATCAGCCCCAGCATTTT. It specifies CASSPEYSNQPQHF.

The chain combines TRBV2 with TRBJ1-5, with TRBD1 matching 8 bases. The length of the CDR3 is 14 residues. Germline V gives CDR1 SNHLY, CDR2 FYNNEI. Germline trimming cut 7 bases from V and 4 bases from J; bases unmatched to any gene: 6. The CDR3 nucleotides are TGTGCCAGCAATCCACAGGGGGGTAATCAGCCCCAGCATTTT. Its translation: CASNPQGGNQPQHF.

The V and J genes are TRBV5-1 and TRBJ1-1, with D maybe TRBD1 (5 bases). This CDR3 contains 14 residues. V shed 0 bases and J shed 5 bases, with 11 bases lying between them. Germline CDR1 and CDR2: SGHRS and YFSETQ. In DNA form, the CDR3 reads TGCGCCAGCAGCTTGGTGGCAGGGCAGACTGAAGCTTTCTTT. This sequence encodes CASSLVAGQTEAFF.

CDR3 sequence: CASSLARRSYRDRGSEQYF. The CDR3 coding sequence is TGTGCCAGCAGCTTGGCCCGAAGGTCTTACCGGGACAGGGGCAGCGAGCAGTACTTC. The V gene is TRBV5-6, the J gene TRBJ2-5, with 10 bases aligning to TRBD1. The J call is in doubt because the DNA end fits TRBJ2-7 better. This CDR3 is 19 amino acids long. Germline CDR1 and CDR2: SGHDT and YYEEEE.

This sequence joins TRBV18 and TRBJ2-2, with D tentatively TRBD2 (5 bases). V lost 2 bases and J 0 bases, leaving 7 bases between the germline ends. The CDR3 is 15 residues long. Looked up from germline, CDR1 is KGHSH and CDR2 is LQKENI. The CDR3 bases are TGTGCCAGCTCACCAAGAGCGGCGAACACCGGGGAGCTGTTTTTT. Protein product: CASSPRAANTGELFF. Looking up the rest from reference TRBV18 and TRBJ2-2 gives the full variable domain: NAGVMQNPRHLVRRRGQEARLRCSPMKGHSHVYWYRQLPEEGLKFMVYLQKENIIDESGMPKERFSAEFPKEGPSILRIQQVVRGDSAAYFCASSPRAANTGELFFGEGSRLTVL.

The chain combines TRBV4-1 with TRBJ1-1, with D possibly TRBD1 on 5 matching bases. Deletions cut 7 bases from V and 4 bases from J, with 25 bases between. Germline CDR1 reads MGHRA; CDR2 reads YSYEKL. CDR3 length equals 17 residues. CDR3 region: CASTFNPQGSRSTEAFF. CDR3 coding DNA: TGCGCCAGCACCTTCAACCCCCAGGGAAGTCGTAGCACTGAAGCTTTCTTT.

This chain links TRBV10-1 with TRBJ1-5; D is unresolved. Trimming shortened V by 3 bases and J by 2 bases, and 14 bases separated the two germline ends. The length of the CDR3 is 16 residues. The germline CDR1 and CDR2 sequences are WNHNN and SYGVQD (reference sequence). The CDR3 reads CASSERGTHRNQPQHF. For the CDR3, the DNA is TGCGCCAGCAGTGAACGGGGAACCCATCGCAATCAGCCCCAGCATTTT.

The CDR3 region has the DNA TGTGCCAGCAGCTTAATGGGACAGGGGGCTCACGAGCAGTACTTC. Its translation is CASSLMGQGAHEQYF. This chain uses TRBV7-9 with TRBJ2-7; 12 bases are a match to TRBD1. Trimming at V came to 2 bases and at J to 5 bases, leaving 4 bases not matched to a gene. The CDR3 totals 15 residues. Germline lookup yields CDR1 SEHNR and CDR2 FQNEAQ (reference sequence).

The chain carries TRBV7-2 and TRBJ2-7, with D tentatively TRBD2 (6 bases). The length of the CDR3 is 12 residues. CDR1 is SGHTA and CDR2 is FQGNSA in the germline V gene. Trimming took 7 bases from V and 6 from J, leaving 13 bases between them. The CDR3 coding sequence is TGTGCCAGCACCATGGGGGGAACCGAGCAGTACTTC. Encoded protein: CASTMGGTEQYF.